The 23 T cell receptor beta chains presented below share a single source sample, sequenced in a study of blood T cell repertoires in COVID-19. Some clones are missing from TCRdb's copy, which holds only in-frame ones; the method was immunoSEQ multiplex PCR. The top ten hold roughly 4.4% of the sample, which has around 140,000 clones, 84% seen once. The sequenced material came from peripheral blood. These receptors all stem from a human donor in a cohort sampled during active COVID-19.

The chain links TRBV6-1 to TRBJ2-2; maybe TRBD2 (5 bases). V lost 2 bases and J 4 bases, leaving 8 bases between the germline ends. The CDR3 covers 14 residues. The V gene's germline CDR1 is MNHNS and CDR2 SASEGT. The CDR3 DNA sequence: TGTGCCAGCAGTGAACGGGGATCCACCGGGGAGCTGTTTTTT. Amino acid sequence: CASSERGSTGELFF.

The V and J genes are TRBV7-9 and TRBJ2-1; 7 positions match TRBD1. Germline V gene sequence: CDR1 SEHNR, CDR2 FQNEAQ (reference sequence). The length of the CDR3 is 14 residues. V trimming: 5 bases; J trimming: 0 bases; junction bases outside the gene matches: 1. CDR3 sequence reads: CASSPGGSYNEQFF. DNA for the CDR3: TGTGCCAGCAGCCCAGGGGGCTCCTACAATGAGCAGTTCTTC.

The chain couples TRBV2 to TRBJ2-1; D gene ambiguous. The CDR3 covers 11 residues. The V end lost 4 bases, the J end lost 7 bases, and 5 bases lay between the germline ends. CDR1 and CDR2 (germline): SNHLY, FYNNEI. The CDR3 region is CASSGANEQFF. In DNA form, the CDR3 reads TGTGCCAGCAGTGGGGCGAATGAGCAGTTCTTC.

The chain carries TRBV5-8 and TRBJ2-1, with 9 bases matching TRBD1. This CDR3 region has 13 residues. Germline V gene data show CDR1 as SGHTS and CDR2 as YDEGEE. J gave up 12 bases and V 0 bases, and 4 bases lay outside the gene matches. CDR3 amino acids: CASSLDRGRGQFF. CDR3 nucleotides: TGTGCCAGCAGCTTGGACAGGGGGCGAGGGCAGTTCTTC.

This chain joins TRBV6-1 and TRBJ2-1; the D gene is possibly TRBD1 (6 bases). From germline, CDR1 is MNHNS and CDR2 SASEGT. V was clipped by 1 base and J by 5 bases, with 15 bases between them. This CDR3 has 16 amino acids. DNA of the CDR3: TGTGCCAGCAGTGAAGGGCCGGGACATATAAACAATGAGCAGTTCTTC. Amino acid sequence: CASSEGPGHINNEQFF.

This clone has more than one count but fewer than ten. This chain links TRBV7-8 with TRBJ1-3, with D uncertain. V was pared by 2 bases and J by 0 bases, with 8 bases between. The CDR3 has 15 residues. Looked up from germline, CDR1 is SGHVS and CDR2 is FQNEAQ. The CDR3: CASSLRHHSGNTIYF. CDR3 sequence (DNA): TGTGCCAGCAGCTTAAGACATCACTCTGGAAACACCATATATTTT. The full variable domain, rest sourced from reference TRBV7-8 and TRBJ1-3, is GAGVSQSPRYKVAKRGQDVALRCDPISGHVSLFWYQQALGQGPEFLTYFQNEAQLDKSGLPSDRFFAERPEGSVSTLKIQRTQQEDSAVYLCASSLRHHSGNTIYFGEGSWLTVV.

The V call is TRBV19, the J call TRBJ1-3; possibly TRBD1 for D (5 bases). The CDR3 runs to 13 residues. Germline assignment: CDR1 LNHDA and CDR2 SQIVND (reference sequence). The V and J ends lost 11 bases and 4 bases respectively, with 15 bases between them. The CDR3 sequence is CAGSTQAGNTIYF. CDR3 sequence (DNA): TGTGCCGGCTCGACACAGGCGGGAAACACCATATATTTT. Variable domain in full (rest from reference TRBV19 and TRBJ1-3): DGGITQSPKYLFRKEGQNVTLSCEQNLNHDAMYWYRQDPGQGLRLIYYSQIVNDFQKGDIAEGYSVSREKKESFPLTVTSAQKNPTAFYLCAGSTQAGNTIYFGEGSWLTVV.

In DNA, the CDR3 is TGTGCCAGCAGCGCAAGCGGGGGCCCTGGAAACACCATATATTTT. This sequence encodes CASSASGGPGNTIYF. V gene TRBV7-2 combines with J gene TRBJ1-3; a weak D match, TRBD1 (6 bases). Trimming cost V 5 bases and J 2 bases, with 13 bases left between them. Germline V gene lookup returns CDR1 SGHTA and CDR2 FQGNSA. The CDR3 runs to 15 residues.

V usage is TRBV6-5 and J usage is TRBJ1-5; 12 bases are a match to TRBD1. This CDR3 region has 15 residues. V shed 5 bases and J 6 bases; nucleotides not matched to a gene: 5. Germline assignment: CDR1 MNHEY and CDR2 SVGAGI. In DNA form, the CDR3 reads TGTGCCAGCAGTAGGGACAGGGGGCGTGGTCAGCCCCAGCATTTT. Its translation is CASSRDRGRGQPQHF.

The chain carries TRBV7-2 and TRBJ2-1, with 10 bases aligning to TRBD1. The CDR3 is 15 residues long. Germline trimming cut 6 bases from V and 3 bases from J; bases unmatched to any gene: 5. CDR1 SGHTA and CDR2 FQGNSA come from the germline V gene. CDR3 sequence: CASRDRDRGYNEQFF. In DNA form, the CDR3 reads TGTGCCAGCAGGGACCGGGACAGGGGCTACAATGAGCAGTTCTTC.

The V gene is TRBV11-3, the J gene TRBJ2-1, with TRBD1 matching 8 bases. The CDR3 loop spans 16 amino acids. Looked up from germline, CDR1 is SGHNT and CDR2 is YENEEA. V was clipped by 5 bases and J by 13 bases; unmatched bases: 19. CDR3 sequence: CASSPRQGLYKWTQFF. DNA of the CDR3: TGTGCCAGCAGCCCCCGACAGGGGCTTTACAAATGGACCCAGTTCTTC.

This clone was picked up a small number of times. The gene calls are TRBV3-1 (or the pseudogene TRBV3-2) and TRBJ2-1; 7 bases agree with TRBD1. The CDR3 length is 14 residues. The J segment lost 4 bases and the V segment lost 1 base, leaving 1 base of the junction unmatched. Germline assignment: CDR1 LGHDT and CDR2 YNNKEL (reference sequence). The CDR3 loop reads CASSQVQGYNEQFF. DNA of the CDR3: TGTGCCAGCAGCCAAGTACAGGGGTACAATGAGCAGTTCTTC.

This clone was picked up one time. The chain couples TRBV30 to TRBJ2-5; D perhaps matches TRBD2 (6 bases). CDR1 GTSNPN and CDR2 SVGIG come from the germline V gene (reference sequence). V lost 7 bases to trimming and J lost 7 bases, with 28 bases between them. The CDR3 runs to 16 residues. Here the CDR3 DNA reads TGTGCCTTAGCTCCTCGGGGGTCCGCCTCCGTGTCGACCCAGTACTTC. This sequence encodes CALAPRGSASVSTQYF.

This clone was recorded once. V and J are TRBV19 and TRBJ1-2; weak D call: TRBD1 (6 bases). CDR1 and CDR2 (germline): LNHDA, SQIVND (reference sequence). V lost 3 bases, J lost 2 bases, and 16 bases lay in between. The CDR3 sequence is 16 residues long. CDR3 nucleotide sequence: TGTGCCAGTAGTATCCGGATAGGACAGAGAAACTATGGCTACACCTTC. Translated, it gives CASSIRIGQRNYGYTF.

V and J are TRBV7-2 and TRBJ1-1, with D uncertain. Between the trimmed V and J ends, which lost 6 bases and 4 bases, there was a span of 12 bases. This CDR3 has 13 residues. Germline lookup yields CDR1 SGHTA and CDR2 FQGNSA. The CDR3 coding sequence is TGTGCCAGCAGTCGGAGTATAGGCACTGAAGCTTTCTTT. Protein sequence: CASSRSIGTEAFF. Supplemented by reference TRBV7-2 and TRBJ1-1, the full variable domain reads GAGVSQSPSNKVTEKGKDVELRCDPISGHTALYWYRQSLGQGLEFLIYFQGNSAPDKSGLPSDRFSAERTGGSVSTLTIQRTQQEDSAVYLCASSRSIGTEAFFGQGTRLTVV.

The chain recombines TRBV13 with TRBJ2-5; 10 nucleotides align to TRBD1. In germline, CDR1 is PRHDT, CDR2 FYEKMQ (reference sequence). V dropped 5 bases and J dropped 5; count of bases not matched to a gene: 8. The CDR3 loop spans 15 amino acids. CDR3 nucleotides: TGTGCCAGCAGCGTACGGGACAGGGGAGGCGAGACCCAGTACTTC. Protein product: CASSVRDRGGETQYF.

The chain combines TRBV11-2 with TRBJ2-3, with TRBD1 identical over 7 bases. Germline V gene data show CDR1 as SGHAT and CDR2 as FQNNGV. Germline trimming cut 3 bases from V and 4 bases from J; bases unmatched to any gene: 7. The CDR3 has 15 amino acids. The CDR3 sequence is CASSLGQFPADTQYF. The CDR3 coding sequence is TGTGCCAGCAGCTTGGGACAGTTTCCGGCAGATACGCAGTATTTT.

The rearrangement uses TRBV30 and TRBJ2-5; TRBD1 agrees at 11 bases. Germline loops: CDR1 GTSNPN, CDR2 SVGIG (reference sequence). V was clipped by 2 bases and J by 2 bases; unmatched bases: 13. CDR3 length: 18 amino acids. CDR3: CAWSPRGTGGLKQETQYF. For the CDR3, the DNA is TGTGCCTGGAGTCCACGGGGGACAGGGGGTTTAAAACAAGAGACCCAGTACTTC.

The rearrangement joins TRBV5-4 to TRBJ2-2; 11 nucleotides agree with TRBD2. Losses at the gene ends were 2 bases for V and 3 bases for J; bases not matched to a gene: 6. This CDR3 is 17 amino acids long. Germline V gene data show CDR1 as SGHNT and CDR2 as YYREEE (reference sequence). The CDR3 reads CASSFPTSGTYTGELFF. CDR3 DNA: TGTGCCAGCAGCTTCCCGACTAGCGGGACGTACACCGGGGAGCTGTTTTTT. The variable domain in full, with the rest retrieved from reference TRBV5-4 and TRBJ2-2, is ETGVTQSPTHLIKTRGQQVTLRCSSQSGHNTVSWYQQALGQGPQFIFQYYREEENGRGNFPPRFSGLQFPNYSSELNVNALELDDSALYLCASSFPTSGTYTGELFFGEGSRLTVL.

CDR3 loop: CASSSGQMTTNEKLFF. Written as DNA, the CDR3 is TGTGCCAGCAGTTCCGGACAGATGACAACTAATGAAAAACTGTTTTTT. The chain couples TRBV27 to TRBJ1-4; tentatively, D is TRBD1 (6 bases). Trimming took 4 bases from V and 0 from J, leaving 12 bases between them. There are 16 residues in the CDR3. Germline CDR1 MNHEY, CDR2 SMNVEV (reference sequence).

The rearrangement joins TRBV5-1 to TRBJ1-3; TRBD1 is a possible D gene (5 bases). The CDR3 has 15 residues. V was clipped by 0 bases and J by 8 bases, with 15 bases between them. Germline V gene lookup returns CDR1 SGHRS and CDR2 YFSETQ. The CDR3 DNA reads as TGCGCCAGCAGCTTGGTGGCAGGGAAAGTTGACACCATATATTTT. It yields the protein CASSLVAGKVDTIYF. The full variable domain, its missing parts supplied by reference TRBV5-1 and TRBJ1-3, is KAGVTQTPRYLIKTRGQQVTLSCSPISGHRSVSWYQQTPGQGLQFLFEYFSETQRNKGNFPGRFSGRQFSNSRSEMNVSTLELGDSALYLCASSLVAGKVDTIYFGEGSWLTVV.

This clone was observed a single time. This chain uses TRBV28 with TRBJ1-2; 10 nucleotides align to TRBD1. The V gene end was trimmed by 6 bases and the J gene end by 5 bases; junction bases not matched to a gene: 6. The CDR3 is 14 amino acids. CDR1 and CDR2 from the germline V gene are MDHEN and SYDVKM. The DNA of the CDR3 is TGTGCCAGCAGGGCGGGGGGACAGGGGTATGGCTACACCTTC. It specifies CASRAGGQGYGYTF.

The chain has TRBV2 and TRBJ1-2; tentative D call: TRBD1 (6 bases). Germline V gives CDR1 SNHLY, CDR2 FYNNEI. This CDR3 comprises 15 residues. Trimming cost V 7 bases and J 7 bases, with 22 bases left between them. CDR3 coding DNA: TGTGCCAGCACGCTTCTCCAGGGGTCCTCGGGTGGCTACACCTTC. This encodes CASTLLQGSSGGYTF.